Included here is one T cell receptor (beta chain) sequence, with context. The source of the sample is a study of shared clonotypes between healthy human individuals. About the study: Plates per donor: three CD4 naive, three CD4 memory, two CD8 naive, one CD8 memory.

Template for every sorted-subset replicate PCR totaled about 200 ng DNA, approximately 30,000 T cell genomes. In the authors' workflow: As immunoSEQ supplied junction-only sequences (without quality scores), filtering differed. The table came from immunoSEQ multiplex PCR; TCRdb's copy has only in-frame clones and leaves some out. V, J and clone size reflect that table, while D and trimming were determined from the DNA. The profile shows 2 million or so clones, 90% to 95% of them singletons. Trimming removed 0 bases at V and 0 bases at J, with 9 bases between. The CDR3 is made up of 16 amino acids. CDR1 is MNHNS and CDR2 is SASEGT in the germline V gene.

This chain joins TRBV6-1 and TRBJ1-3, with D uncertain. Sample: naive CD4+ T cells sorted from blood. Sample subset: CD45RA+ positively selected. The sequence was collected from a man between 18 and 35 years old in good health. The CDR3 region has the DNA TGTGCCAGCAGTGAAGCCGAGCGACTCTCTGGAAACACCATATATTTT. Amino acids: CASSEAERLSGNTIYF.